These 28 T cell receptor beta chains came from one sample sequenced in a study of T cell repertoires in cytomegalovirus infection (dated by TCRdb to between 2019 and 2020). The sequencing machine was an Illumina HiSeq 1500. TCRdb reran the public reads through fastp at Q25 and MiXCR, keeping productive beta chains. Rows with a matching CDR3 protein are joined into one entry that keeps the most common DNA and genes. In all, the sample holds around 170,000 distinct CDR3 sequences, and roughly a sixth of those were seen once. The top ten clones comprise approximately 19% of the sample. Sequencing input: CD8+ T cells from PBMCs. The receptors were sampled from a human donor in good health (CMV status not recorded). Some clones in this sample may be carry-over from other donors' samples.

This clonotype showed up just a few times. The chain couples TRBV4-2 to TRBJ2-3, with a tentative D call TRBD1 (6 bases). This CDR3 is 19 amino acids long. V lost 2 bases, J lost 0 bases, and 21 bases lay in between. The germline CDR1 and CDR2 sequences are LGHNA and YNFKEQ. Written as DNA, the CDR3 is TGTGCCAGCAGCCAACCCCGCTTTGGGGGCAAGGAGAGCACAGATACGCAGTATTTT. This codes for CASSQPRFGGKESTDTQYF.

This clonotype has just a few counts. The chain has TRBV6-1 and TRBJ1-4, with unresolved D. In germline, CDR1 is MNHNS, CDR2 SASEGT. The CDR3 covers 14 residues. The V gene lost 7 bases and the J gene lost 8 bases, with 17 bases spanning the gap. The CDR3 DNA is TGTGCCAGCAAGGGCAAAAGTCACTGGGAAAAACTGTTTTTT. Translated: CASKGKSHWEKLFF.

The chain joins TRBV6-2 or TRBV6-3 to TRBJ1-1; 9 nucleotides match TRBD1. The CDR3 loop spans 15 amino acids. J gave up 5 bases and V 5 bases, and 9 bases lay outside the gene matches. Per germline, CDR1 MNHEY and CDR2 SVGEGT. For the CDR3, the DNA is TGTGCCAGCAGTGCCGGGACAGGGTGGTATACTGAAGCTTTCTTT. Translated: CASSAGTGWYTEAFF.

This clonotype was counted at least ten times. V gene TRBV7-2 combines with J gene TRBJ1-4; D is perhaps TRBD1 (6 bases). This CDR3 contains 13 residues. The germline V and J ends were trimmed by 4 bases and 11 bases, with 14 bases remaining between them. Germline values: CDR1 SGHTA, CDR2 FQGNSA. The CDR3 coding sequence is TGTGCCAGCAGCTCCCCGGGACACCTTAAACTGTTTTTT. Translating gives CASSSPGHLKLFF.

The chain recombines TRBV7-6 with TRBJ1-1, with 8 bases matching TRBD1. CDR1 and CDR2 (germline): SGHVS, FNYEAQ. The CDR3 runs to 13 residues. With V trimmed by 5 bases and J by 8 bases, 7 bases remained unmatched. DNA of the CDR3: TGTGCCAGCAGCCCAGGACAGGGTAGGGAAGCTTTCTTT. This codes for CASSPGQGREAFF. Combining the CDR3 with reference TRBV7-6 and TRBJ1-1 gives the whole variable domain GAGVSQSPRYKVTKRGQDVALRCDPISGHVSLYWYRQALGQGPEFLTYFNYEAQQDKSGLPNDRFSAERPEGSISTLTIQRTEQRDSAMYRCASSPGQGREAFFGQGTRLTVV.

On this clonotype: One junction end does not reproduce the germline sequence, and a read error may be involved. This rearrangement joins TRBV6-2 or TRBV6-3 to TRBJ2-7, with 10 bases identical to TRBD1. This CDR3 has 16 amino acids. Germline lookup yields CDR1 MNHEY and CDR2 SVGEGT. DNA for the CDR3: TGTGACAGCAGTTACCTCGTTAGGACAGGGGGCTACGAGCAGTACTTC. Translation gives CDSSYLVRTGGYEQYF.

The chain uses TRBV7-9 and TRBJ1-2, with D maybe TRBD1 (5 bases). Germline V gene sequence: CDR1 SEHNR, CDR2 FQNEAQ (reference sequence). There are 15 residues in the CDR3. V lost 3 bases to trimming and J lost 5 bases, with 16 bases between them. The DNA for the CDR3 is TGTGCCAGCAGCTTTCCTTCGACAGACATTTATGGCTACACCTTC. Translated, it gives CASSFPSTDIYGYTF.

The genes are TRBV7-2 and TRBJ2-5; maybe TRBD2 (5 bases). Germline CDR1 and CDR2: SGHTA and FQGNSA. V was trimmed by 8 bases and J by 11 bases, leaving 15 bases between them. The CDR3 extends over 11 amino acids. CDR3 DNA sequence: TGTGCCAGCGGGCCGGGCCGGGATCAGTACTTC. Protein sequence: CASGPGRDQYF.

This clonotype was seen more than once but under ten times. The J gene is TRBJ1-5, the V gene TRBV27; 9 bases map to TRBD1. The V gene's germline CDR1 is MNHEY and CDR2 SMNVEV (reference sequence). The junction had 3 bases not matched to a gene; V was cut back by 1 base and J by 5 bases. This CDR3 comprises 15 residues. The CDR3: CASSLWGQGHQPQHF. The CDR3 nucleotides read TGTGCCAGCAGTTTATGGGGACAGGGCCATCAGCCCCAGCATTTT.

This clonotype was counted between two and nine times. V is TRBV10-2 and J is TRBJ1-5; unclear D gene. The V and J ends lost 4 bases and 4 bases respectively, with 5 bases between them. The CDR3 is 12 residues long. Germline-derived CDR1 and CDR2 are WSHSY and SAAADI. The CDR3 sequence is CASSVRNQPQHF. As DNA, the CDR3 is TGCGCCAGCAGTGTGCGGAATCAGCCCCAGCATTTT.

The chain has TRBV15 and TRBJ2-3; D unresolved. The CDR3 runs 15 residues. Germline V gene data show CDR1 as LNHNV and CDR2 as YYDKDF (reference sequence). The germline V and J ends were trimmed by 0 bases and 4 bases, with 11 bases remaining between them. This CDR3 reads CATSRDLLTPDTQYF. CDR3 nucleotide sequence: TGTGCCACCAGCAGAGATCTCTTGACCCCAGATACGCAGTATTTT.

The rearrangement links TRBV6-2 or TRBV6-3 to TRBJ1-5; D unresolved. The ends were cut back, 5 bases at V and 9 bases at J, with 23 bases in the middle. This CDR3 spans 16 amino acids. Germline assignment: CDR1 MNHEY and CDR2 SVGEGT. The chain's CDR3 is CASSGLPQGGSTPQHF. Written as DNA, the CDR3 is TGTGCCAGCAGTGGGCTCCCTCAAGGAGGCTCTACGCCCCAGCATTTT.

The J gene is TRBJ1-2, the V gene TRBV28; D remains ambiguous. The germline V gene encodes CDR1 MDHEN and CDR2 SYDVKM. This CDR3 region has 13 residues. The V and J ends lost 4 bases and 8 bases respectively, with 14 bases between them. The CDR3: CASSSPGARGYTF. The DNA of the CDR3 is TGTGCCAGCAGTTCACCGGGTGCTAGGGGCTACACCTTC.

The chain couples TRBV7-2 to TRBJ2-3, with 11 bases matching TRBD2. V lost 5 bases and J lost 5; bases outside the gene matches: 9. The germline CDR1 and CDR2 sequences are SGHTA and FQGNSA. This CDR3 comprises 16 residues. Here the CDR3 DNA reads TGTGCCAGCAGCCCCCCACTAGCGGGAGTTGTAGATACGCAGTATTTT. This encodes CASSPPLAGVVDTQYF.

The chain recombines TRBV29-1 with TRBJ2-1; 7 nucleotides line up with TRBD1. Trimming cost V 3 bases and J 7 bases; bases outside gene matches: 18. Germline CDR1 is SQVTM and CDR2 is ANQGSEA. This CDR3 has 17 amino acids. In nucleotides, the CDR3 is TGCAGCGTTGATGGGATACCGGACAGGTCCCATTGGAATGAGCAGTTCTTC. It specifies CSVDGIPDRSHWNEQFF.

The rearrangement links TRBV7-2 to TRBJ1-6; 7 positions agree with TRBD1. The V gene's germline CDR1 is SGHTA and CDR2 FQGNSA. CDR3 length: 15 residues. Trimming at V came to 3 bases and at J to 5 bases, leaving 4 bases not matched to a gene. Written as DNA, the CDR3 is TGTGCCAGCAGCTTTCCAGGACAGGATAATTCACCCCTCCACTTT. Its translation: CASSFPGQDNSPLHF.

The chain couples TRBV4-1 to TRBJ2-1; a possible D gene is TRBD2 (6 bases). V lost 5 bases and J 4 bases, leaving 15 bases between the germline ends. Germline assignment: CDR1 MGHRA and CDR2 YSYEKL. The CDR3 consists of 15 residues. As DNA, the CDR3 is TGCGCCAGCAGCGACCGGGAGATATCTTACAATGAGCAGTTCTTC. Translation: CASSDREISYNEQFF.

The genes are TRBV7-2 and TRBJ2-7; 9 nucleotides agree with TRBD2. Germline lookup yields CDR1 SGHTA and CDR2 FQGNSA. The CDR3 runs to 16 residues. V gave up 4 bases and J gave up 2 bases; unmatched junction bases: 9. CDR3 amino acids: CASSSGGGARAYEQYF. The CDR3 DNA sequence: TGTGCCAGCAGCTCCGGCGGGGGGGCGAGGGCCTACGAGCAGTACTTC.

This clonotype was picked up a small number of times. The rearrangement links TRBV6-5 to TRBJ1-2; the match to TRBD1 covers 8 bases. The CDR3 spans 13 residues. Germline V lookup: CDR1 MNHEY, CDR2 SVGAGI. V shed 6 bases and J 6 bases; nucleotides not matched to a gene: 6. CDR3 amino acids: CASSFQGAHGYTF. The CDR3 DNA follows: TGTGCCAGCAGCTTTCAGGGGGCGCATGGCTACACCTTC.

The chain is built from TRBV7-3 and TRBJ2-1; 8 bases are shared with TRBD1. The CDR3 length is 16 residues. After removal of 1 base from V and 5 bases from J, the junction contained 7 bases not matched to a gene. Germline assignment: CDR1 SGHTA and CDR2 FQGTGA. CDR3: CASSLIPGQANNEQFF. The CDR3 nucleotides are TGTGCCAGCAGCTTAATCCCGGGACAGGCGAACAATGAGCAGTTCTTC.

This chain's CDR3 is CASSEGGGAYEQFF. CDR3 DNA sequence: TGTGCCAGCAGTGAAGGCGGGGGGGCGTATGAGCAGTTCTTC. The chain carries TRBV2 and TRBJ2-1, with TRBD2 matching 9 bases. CDR3 length: 14 residues. Germline V gene data show CDR1 as SNHLY and CDR2 as FYNNEI. J lost 8 bases, V lost 1 base, and 3 bases had no gene match.

The chain links TRBV7-9 to TRBJ2-7; TRBD2 agrees at 7 bases. After removal of 6 bases from V and 2 bases from J, the junction contained 16 bases not matched to a gene. The V gene's germline CDR1 is SEHNR and CDR2 FQNEAQ (reference sequence). The CDR3 is 17 residues long. CDR3 amino acids: CASRPPSFWRETYEQYF. CDR3 bases: TGTGCCAGCAGGCCTCCCAGTTTCTGGCGGGAGACCTACGAGCAGTACTTC. Full variable domain (outside the CDR3, taken from reference TRBV7-9 and TRBJ2-7): DTGVSQNPRHKITKRGQNVTFRCDPISEHNRLYWYRQTLGQGPEFLTYFQNEAQLEKSRLLSDRFSAERPKGSFSTLEIQRTEQGDSAMYLCASRPPSFWRETYEQYFGPGTRLTVT.

This clonotype has only a few counts. For the CDR3, the DNA is TGTGCCAGCACCGACAGGGGCAACACCGGGGAGCTGTTTTTT. Its protein product is CASTDRGNTGELFF. The chain carries TRBV12-3 or TRBV12-4 and TRBJ2-2; TRBD1 matches at 8 bases. There are 14 residues in the CDR3. J was trimmed by 2 bases and V by 7 bases; bases with no gene match: 3.

In its sample, this clonotype was seen many times. This sequence joins TRBV7-8 and TRBJ2-2; D uncertain. Trimming removed 6 bases at V and 9 bases at J, with 8 bases between. The V gene's germline CDR1 is SGHVS and CDR2 FQNEAQ. The CDR3 is 11 residues long. CDR3 sequence (DNA): TGTGCCAGCAGTCCCTGGCGGGAGCTGTTTTTT. Its protein is CASSPWRELFF.

This clonotype was detected only a few times. This chain connects TRBV12-3 or TRBV12-4 to TRBJ2-7, with TRBD1 matching 9 bases. The CDR3 contains 13 residues. V lost 7 bases and J lost 4; bases outside the gene matches: 5. CDR3 sequence (DNA): TGTGCCAGCACGGACAGGGGCGTATACGAGCAGTACTTC. Amino acid sequence: CASTDRGVYEQYF.

This clonotype has just a few counts. This rearrangement joins TRBV7-9 to TRBJ2-7; the D gene is possibly TRBD1 (5 bases). The CDR3 totals 15 residues. The V and J ends lost 5 bases and 6 bases respectively, with 20 bases between them. Germline CDR1 and CDR2: SEHNR and FQNEAQ (reference sequence). The CDR3 here is CASSPPDKVGFEQYF. CDR3 DNA sequence: TGTGCCAGCAGCCCTCCGGACAAAGTAGGGTTCGAGCAGTACTTC.

This clonotype was seen only a few times. The chain uses TRBV29-1 and TRBJ1-2, with D tentatively TRBD1 (6 bases). Trimming pared 7 bases from V and 4 bases from J, leaving 22 bases between. The CDR3 spans 15 residues. Germline V lookup: CDR1 SQVTM, CDR2 ANQGSEA. The CDR3 protein is CSAGARGRGGYGYTF. CDR3 sequence (DNA): TGCAGCGCAGGGGCTCGGGGCAGGGGAGGCTATGGCTACACCTTC.

This clonotype was counted many times. The chain carries TRBV10-3 and TRBJ2-3; either TRBD1 or TRBD2 may supply D (5 bases each). The CDR3 spans 16 residues. With 6 bases removed from V and 2 bases from J, the gap between germline ends came to 18 bases. The V gene's germline CDR1 is ENHRY and CDR2 SYGVKD. The CDR3 DNA follows: TGTGCCATCAGCGACCCGGGCCGGGACGACACAGATACGCAGTATTTT. Residues: CAISDPGRDDTDTQYF.